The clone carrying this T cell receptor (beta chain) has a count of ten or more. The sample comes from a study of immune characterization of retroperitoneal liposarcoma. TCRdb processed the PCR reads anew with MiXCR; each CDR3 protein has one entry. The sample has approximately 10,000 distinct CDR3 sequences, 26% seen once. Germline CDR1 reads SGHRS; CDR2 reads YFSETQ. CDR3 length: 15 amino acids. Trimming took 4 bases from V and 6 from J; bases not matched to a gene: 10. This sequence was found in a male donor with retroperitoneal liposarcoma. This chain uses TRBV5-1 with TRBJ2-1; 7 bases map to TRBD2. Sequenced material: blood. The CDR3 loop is CASSPVGGRVNEQFF. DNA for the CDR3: TGCGCCAGCAGCCCCGTCGGGGGGAGGGTCAATGAGCAGTTCTTC.